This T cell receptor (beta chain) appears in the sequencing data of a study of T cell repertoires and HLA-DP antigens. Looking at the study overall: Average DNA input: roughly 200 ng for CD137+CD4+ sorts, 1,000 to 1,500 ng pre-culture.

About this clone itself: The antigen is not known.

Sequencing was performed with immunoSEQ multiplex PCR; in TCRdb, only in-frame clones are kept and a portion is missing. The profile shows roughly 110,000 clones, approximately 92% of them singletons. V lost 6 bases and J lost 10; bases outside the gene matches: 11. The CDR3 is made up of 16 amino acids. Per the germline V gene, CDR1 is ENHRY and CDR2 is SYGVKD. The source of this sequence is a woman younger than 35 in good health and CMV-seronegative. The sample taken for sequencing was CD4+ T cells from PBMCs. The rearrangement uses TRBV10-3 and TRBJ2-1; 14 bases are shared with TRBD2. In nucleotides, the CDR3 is TGTGCCATCAGGTCCCAAGGGACTAGCGGGGGAGGGGAGCAGTTCTTC. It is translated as CAIRSQGTSGGGEQFF.